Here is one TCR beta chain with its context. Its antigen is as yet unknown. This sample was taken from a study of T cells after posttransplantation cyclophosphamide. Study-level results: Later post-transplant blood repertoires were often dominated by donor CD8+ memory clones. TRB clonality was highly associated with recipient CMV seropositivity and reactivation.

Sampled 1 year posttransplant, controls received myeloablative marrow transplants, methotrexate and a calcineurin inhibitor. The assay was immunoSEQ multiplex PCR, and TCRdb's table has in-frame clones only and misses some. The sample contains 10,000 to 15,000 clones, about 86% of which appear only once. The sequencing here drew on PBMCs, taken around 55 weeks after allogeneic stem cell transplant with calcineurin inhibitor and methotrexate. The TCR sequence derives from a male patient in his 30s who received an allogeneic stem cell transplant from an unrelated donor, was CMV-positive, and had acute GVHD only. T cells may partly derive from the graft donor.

CDR3 loop: CASSAPRQGPTEAFF. The CDR3 DNA follows: TGTGCCAGCAGCGCACCTAGACAGGGCCCCACTGAAGCTTTCTTT. The V call is TRBV9, the J call TRBJ1-1; 7 positions agree with TRBD1. Losses at the gene ends were 3 bases for V and 4 bases for J; bases not matched to a gene: 9. The CDR3 sequence is 15 residues long. Germline CDR1 is SGDLS and CDR2 is YYNGEE.